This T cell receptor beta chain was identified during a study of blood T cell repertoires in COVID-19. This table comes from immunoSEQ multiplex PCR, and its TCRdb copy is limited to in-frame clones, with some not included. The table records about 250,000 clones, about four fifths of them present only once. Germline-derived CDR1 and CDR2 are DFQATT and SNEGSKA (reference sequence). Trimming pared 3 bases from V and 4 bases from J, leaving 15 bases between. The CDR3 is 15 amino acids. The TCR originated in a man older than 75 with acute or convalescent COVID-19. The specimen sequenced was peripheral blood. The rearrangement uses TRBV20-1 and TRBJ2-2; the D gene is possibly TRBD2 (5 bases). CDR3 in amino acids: CSASQAGHPTGELFF. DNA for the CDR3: TGCAGTGCTAGTCAGGCGGGTCACCCCACCGGGGAGCTGTTTTTT.